In its sample, the clone carrying this T cell receptor (beta chain) was seen many times. Its specificity is not known. The record originates from a study of regulatory T cells in long-lasting Graves disease. The study's findings and limits: Sampling was limited to peripheral blood rather than thyroid tissue.

In building TCR beta libraries, iRepertoire HTBI primers were used together with Arm-PCR of CDR3 regions. TCRdb reprocessed the multiplex PCR reads with MiXCR, giving one entry per CDR3 protein. The table lists more than 300,000 distinct CDR3 sequences, around 15% of them singletons. The time point here: newly diagnosed GD, antithyroid drugs for less than 3 months. Generation of the TCR library employed RNA extracted from PBMCs. Staff took roughly 9.6 milliliters of peripheral blood and put it into EDTA tubes. This TCR derives from a female donor with Graves disease. The material sequenced was peripheral blood mononuclear cells (PBMCs), taken at new diagnosis, from a patient treated with antithyroid drugs.

CDR3 nucleotide sequence: TGTGCCAGCAGCGTAGCTACTGGGATCCAAGAGACCCAGTACTTC. This translates into CASSVATGIQETQYF. The chain employs TRBV9 and TRBJ2-5; D uncertain. The CDR3 totals 15 residues. The germline V gene encodes CDR1 SGDLS and CDR2 YYNGEE. The V end lost 0 bases, the J end lost 1 base, and 10 bases lay between the germline ends.